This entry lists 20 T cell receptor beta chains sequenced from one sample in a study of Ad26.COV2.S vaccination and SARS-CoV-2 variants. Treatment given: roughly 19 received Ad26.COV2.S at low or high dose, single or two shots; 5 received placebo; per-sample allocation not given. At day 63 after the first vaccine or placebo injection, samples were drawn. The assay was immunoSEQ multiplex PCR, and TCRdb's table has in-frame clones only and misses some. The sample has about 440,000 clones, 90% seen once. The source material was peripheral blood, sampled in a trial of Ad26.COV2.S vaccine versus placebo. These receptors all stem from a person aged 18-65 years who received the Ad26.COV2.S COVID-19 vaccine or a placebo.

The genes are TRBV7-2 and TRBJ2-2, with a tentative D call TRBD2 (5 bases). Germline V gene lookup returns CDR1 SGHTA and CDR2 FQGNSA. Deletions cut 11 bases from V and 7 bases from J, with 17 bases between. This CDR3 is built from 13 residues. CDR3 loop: CASLGGGVGELFF. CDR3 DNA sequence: TGTGCCTCACTGGGCGGAGGTGTCGGGGAGCTGTTTTTT.

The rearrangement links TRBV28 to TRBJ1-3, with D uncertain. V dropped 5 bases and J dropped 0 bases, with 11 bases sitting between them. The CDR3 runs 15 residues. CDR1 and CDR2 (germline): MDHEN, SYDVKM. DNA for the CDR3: TGTGCCAGCAGTCGCGGACGGGACTCTGGAAACACCATATATTTT. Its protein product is CASSRGRDSGNTIYF. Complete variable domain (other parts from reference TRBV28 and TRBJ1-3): DVKVTQSSRYLVKRTGEKVFLECVQDMDHENMFWYRQDPGLGLRLIYFSYDVKMKEKGDIPEGYSVSREKKERFSLILESASTNQTSMYLCASSRGRDSGNTIYFGEGSWLTVV.

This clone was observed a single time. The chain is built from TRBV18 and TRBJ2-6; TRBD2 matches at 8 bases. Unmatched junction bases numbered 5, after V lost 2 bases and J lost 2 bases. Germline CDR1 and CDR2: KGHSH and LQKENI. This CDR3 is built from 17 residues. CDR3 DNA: TGTGCCAGCTCACCAGGGCTAGCGGGCGCTGGGGCCAACGTCCTGACTTTC. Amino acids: CASSPGLAGAGANVLTF.

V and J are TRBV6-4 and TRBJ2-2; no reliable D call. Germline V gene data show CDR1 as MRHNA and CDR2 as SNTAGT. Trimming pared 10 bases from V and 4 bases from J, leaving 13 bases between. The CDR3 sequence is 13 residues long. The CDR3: CATSGESTGELFF. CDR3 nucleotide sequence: TGTGCCACAAGTGGAGAGAGCACCGGGGAGCTGTTTTTT.

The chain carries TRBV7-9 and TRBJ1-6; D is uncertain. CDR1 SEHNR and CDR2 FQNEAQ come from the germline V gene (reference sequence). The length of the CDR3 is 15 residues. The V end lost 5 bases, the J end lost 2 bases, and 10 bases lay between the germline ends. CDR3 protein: CASSGLGAYNSPLHF. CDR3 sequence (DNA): TGTGCCAGCAGCGGCCTAGGAGCCTATAATTCACCCCTCCACTTT. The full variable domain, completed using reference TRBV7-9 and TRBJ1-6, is DTGVSQNPRHKITKRGQNVTFRCDPISEHNRLYWYRQTLGQGPEFLTYFQNEAQLEKSRLLSDRFSAERPKGSFSTLEIQRTEQGDSAMYLCASSGLGAYNSPLHFGNGTRLTVT.

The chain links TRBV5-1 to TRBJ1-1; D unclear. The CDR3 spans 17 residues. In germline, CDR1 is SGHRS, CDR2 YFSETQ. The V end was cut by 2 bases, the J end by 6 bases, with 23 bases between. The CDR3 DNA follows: TGCGCCAGCAGCTTCCGGACCCGATCCCTAGGACCCCCTGAAGCTTTCTTT. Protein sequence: CASSFRTRSLGPPEAFF.

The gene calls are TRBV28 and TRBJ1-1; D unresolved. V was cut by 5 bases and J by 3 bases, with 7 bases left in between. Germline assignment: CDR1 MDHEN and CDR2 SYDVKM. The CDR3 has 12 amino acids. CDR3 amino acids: CASSRIYTEAFF. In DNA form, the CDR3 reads TGTGCCAGCAGTAGGATTTACACTGAAGCTTTCTTT.

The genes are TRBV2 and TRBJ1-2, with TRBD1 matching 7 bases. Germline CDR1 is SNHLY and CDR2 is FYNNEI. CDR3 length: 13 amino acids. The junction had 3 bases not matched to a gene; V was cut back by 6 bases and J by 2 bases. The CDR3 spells CASRGTENYGYTF. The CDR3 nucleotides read TGTGCCAGCAGGGGGACAGAGAACTATGGCTACACCTTC. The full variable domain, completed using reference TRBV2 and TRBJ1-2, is EPEVTQTPSHQVTQMGQEVILRCVPISNHLYFYWYRQILGQKVEFLVSFYNNEISEKSEIFDDQFSVERPDGSNFTLKIRSTKLEDSAMYFCASRGTENYGYTFGSGTRLTVV.

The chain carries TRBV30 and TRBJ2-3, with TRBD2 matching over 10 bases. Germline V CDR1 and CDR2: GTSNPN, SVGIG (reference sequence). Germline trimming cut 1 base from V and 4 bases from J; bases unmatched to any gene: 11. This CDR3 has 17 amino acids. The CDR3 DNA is TGTGCCTGGAGTGGCTCCGGATTGAGCGGGAGGGCAGATACGCAGTATTTT. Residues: CAWSGSGLSGRADTQYF. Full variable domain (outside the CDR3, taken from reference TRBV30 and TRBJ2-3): SQTIHQWPATLVQPVGSPLSLECTVEGTSNPNLYWYRQAAGRGLQLLFYSVGIGQISSEVPQNLSASRPQDRQFILSSKKLLLSDSGFYLCAWSGSGLSGRADTQYFGPGTRLTVL.

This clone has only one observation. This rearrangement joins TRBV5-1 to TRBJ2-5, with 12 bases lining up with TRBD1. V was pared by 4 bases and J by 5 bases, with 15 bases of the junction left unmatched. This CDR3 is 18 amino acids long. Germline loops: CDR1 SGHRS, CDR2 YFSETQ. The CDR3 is CASSRRIPGQGARETQYF. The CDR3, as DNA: TGCGCCAGCAGCCGGCGTATTCCGGGACAGGGGGCTCGCGAGACCCAGTACTTC.

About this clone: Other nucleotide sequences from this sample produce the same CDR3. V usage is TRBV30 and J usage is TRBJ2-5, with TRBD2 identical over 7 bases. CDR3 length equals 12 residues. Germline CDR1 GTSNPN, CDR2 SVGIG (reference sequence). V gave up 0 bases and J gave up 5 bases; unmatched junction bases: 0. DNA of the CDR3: TGTGCCTGGAGTGTGGGGGGGGAGACCCAGTACTTC. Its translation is CAWSVGGETQYF.

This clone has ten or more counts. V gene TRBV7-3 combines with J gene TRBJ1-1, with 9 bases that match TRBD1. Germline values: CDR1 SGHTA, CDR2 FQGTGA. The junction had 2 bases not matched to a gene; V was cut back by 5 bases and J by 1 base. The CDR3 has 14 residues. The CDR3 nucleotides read TGTGCCAGCAGCACGACAGGGGGGAACACTGAAGCTTTCTTT. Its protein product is CASSTTGGNTEAFF.

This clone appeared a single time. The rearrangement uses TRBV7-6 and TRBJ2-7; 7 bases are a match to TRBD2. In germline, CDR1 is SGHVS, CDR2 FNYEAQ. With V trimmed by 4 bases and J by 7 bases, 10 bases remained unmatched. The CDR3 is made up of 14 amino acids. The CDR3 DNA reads TGTGCCAGCAGCTCCCTGGCGGGAGCGGGAGAGCAGTACTTC. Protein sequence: CASSSLAGAGEQYF.

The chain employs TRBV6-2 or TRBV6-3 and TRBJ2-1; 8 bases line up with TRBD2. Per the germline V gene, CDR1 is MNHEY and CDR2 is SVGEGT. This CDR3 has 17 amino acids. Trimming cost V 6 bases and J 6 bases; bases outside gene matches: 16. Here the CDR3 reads CASSPPGAGGGRNEQFF. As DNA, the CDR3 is TGTGCCAGCAGCCCTCCCGGGGCGGGAGGTGGTCGCAATGAGCAGTTCTTC.

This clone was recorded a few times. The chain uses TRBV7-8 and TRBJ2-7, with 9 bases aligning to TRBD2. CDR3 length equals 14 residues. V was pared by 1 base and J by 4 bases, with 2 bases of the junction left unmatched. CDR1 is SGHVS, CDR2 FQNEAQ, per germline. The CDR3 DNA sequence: TGTGCCAGCAGCTTAGGACTAGCGGAATACGAGCAGTACTTC. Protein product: CASSLGLAEYEQYF.

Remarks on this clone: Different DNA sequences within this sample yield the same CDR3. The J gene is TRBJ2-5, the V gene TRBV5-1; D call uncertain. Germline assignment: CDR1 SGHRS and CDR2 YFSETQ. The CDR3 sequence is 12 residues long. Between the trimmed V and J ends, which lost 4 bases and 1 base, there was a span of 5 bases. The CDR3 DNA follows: TGCGCCAGCAGCAGAGGCCAAGAGACCCAGTACTTC. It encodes CASSRGQETQYF.

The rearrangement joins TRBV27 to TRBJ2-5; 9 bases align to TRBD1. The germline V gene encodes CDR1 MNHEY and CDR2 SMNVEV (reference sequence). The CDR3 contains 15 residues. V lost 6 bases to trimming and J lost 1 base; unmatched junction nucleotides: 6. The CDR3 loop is CASSRNRGLQETQYF. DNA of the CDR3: TGTGCCAGCAGCCGTAACAGGGGGCTCCAAGAGACCCAGTACTTC.

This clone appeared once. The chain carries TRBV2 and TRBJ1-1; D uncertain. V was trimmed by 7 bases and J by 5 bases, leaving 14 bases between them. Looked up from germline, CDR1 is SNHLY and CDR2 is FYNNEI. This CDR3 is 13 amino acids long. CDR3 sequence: CASMVDTRTEAFF. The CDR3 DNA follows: TGTGCCAGCATGGTAGATACGAGGACTGAAGCTTTCTTT.

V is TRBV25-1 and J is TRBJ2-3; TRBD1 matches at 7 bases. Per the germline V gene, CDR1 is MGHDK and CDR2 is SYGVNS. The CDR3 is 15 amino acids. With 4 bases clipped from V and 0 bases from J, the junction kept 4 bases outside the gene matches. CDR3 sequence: CASSARQGSTDTQYF. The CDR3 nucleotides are TGTGCCAGCAGTGCGCGACAGGGCAGCACAGATACGCAGTATTTT.

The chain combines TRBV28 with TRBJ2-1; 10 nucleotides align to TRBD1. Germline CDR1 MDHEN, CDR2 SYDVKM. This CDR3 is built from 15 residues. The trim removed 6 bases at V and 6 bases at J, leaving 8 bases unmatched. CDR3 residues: CASRSRGDRGNEQFF. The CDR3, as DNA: TGTGCCAGCAGATCGCGGGGGGACAGGGGCAATGAGCAGTTCTTC.